This T cell receptor (beta chain) was identified during a study of STAT5B mutations in CD4+ large granular lymphocyte leukemia. Sequencing was performed with immunoSEQ multiplex PCR; in TCRdb, only in-frame clones are kept and a portion is missing. The sample contains some 40,000 clones, 84% of which appear only once. V lost 4 bases and J 4 bases, leaving 19 bases between the germline ends. CDR3 length: 16 residues. Germline V gives CDR1 SGHDN, CDR2 FVKESK. The chain couples TRBV14 to TRBJ2-5; the D call may be TRBD1 or TRBD2 (5 bases each). What was sequenced was CD4+ T cells from blood buffy coats. This TCR derives from a human donor in good health. In nucleotides, the CDR3 is TGTGCCAGCAGCCCTAAAAGGTCCAGGGAGCGAGAGACCCAGTACTTC. This codes for CASSPKRSRERETQYF.